This is a list of T cell receptor beta chains from one sample in a study of T cell responses to AZD1222 COVID-19 vaccine. Clones were read by immunoSEQ multiplex PCR, and TCRdb kept only the in-frame ones, dropping some. The sample carries roughly 99,000 clones, around 92% recorded once. The specimen comprised peripheral blood, sampled 28 days after the second AZD1222 dose. Every receptor here comes from an adult who received the AZD1222 COVID-19 vaccine. Both conserved end residues are part of each CDR3. D genes are given only for firm matches. The listing skips clone size in some rows; elsewhere it reads once, few, many or a size class.

CDR3: CASTGGTSGRNEQYF; DNA: TGTGCCAGCACTGGAGGGACTAGCGGGAGGAACGAGCAGTACTTC; J: TRBJ2-7; D: TRBD2; V: TRBV2; size: NA
CDR3: CASSHPQGNTEAFF; DNA: TGTGCCAGCAGTCACCCTCAAGGGAACACTGAAGCTTTCTTT; J: TRBJ1-1; D: NA; V: TRBV27; size: NA
CDR3: CASSLDRASYEQYF; DNA: TGTGCCAGTAGCTTAGACAGGGCAAGCTACGAGCAGTACTTC; J: TRBJ2-7; D: TRBD1; V: TRBV19; size: NA
CDR3: CAISELAGDTVGELFF; DNA: TGTGCCATCAGTGAACTAGCGGGAGATACTGTCGGGGAGCTGTTTTTT; J: TRBJ2-2; D: TRBD2; V: TRBV10-3; size: NA
CDR3: CASSLWWGAEDTQYF; DNA: TGCGCCAGCAGCCTGTGGTGGGGGGCTGAAGATACGCAGTATTTT; J: TRBJ2-3; D: NA; V: TRBV5-1; size: NA
CDR3: CASSARQGVGDTIYF; DNA: TGTGCCAGCAGCGCTCGTCAGGGGGTCGGGGACACCATATATTTT; J: TRBJ1-3; D: TRBD1; V: TRBV9; size: NA
CDR3: CAWRGTDAVLEAFF; DNA: TGTGCCTGGAGGGGTACCGACGCGGTGCTTGAAGCTTTCTTT; J: TRBJ1-1; D: NA; V: TRBV30; size: NA
CDR3: CASSASGQHVFDEQFF; DNA: TGTGCCAGCAGCGCGTCGGGGCAGCACGTCTTCGATGAGCAGTTCTTC; J: TRBJ2-1; D: NA; V: TRBV5-6; size: NA
CDR3: CASNSNVLYEQYF; DNA: TGTGCCAGCAATTCCAATGTCCTCTACGAGCAGTACTTC; J: TRBJ2-7; D: NA; V: TRBV28; size: NA
CDR3: CASSVDQGLAGVSYNEQFF; DNA: TGTGCCAGCAGCGTAGATCAGGGACTAGCGGGGGTTTCCTACAATGAGCAGTTCTTC; J: TRBJ2-1; D: TRBD2; V: TRBV9; size: few
CDR3: CAINSRRGETQYF; DNA: TGTGCCATCAATAGTCGCAGGGGCGAGACCCAGTACTTC; J: TRBJ2-5; D: NA; V: TRBV10-3; size: NA
CDR3: CASSLDPGELFF; DNA: TGTGCCAGCAGCTTAGACCCCGGGGAGCTGTTTTTT; J: TRBJ2-2; D: NA; V: TRBV7-9; size: NA
CDR3: CASTSYTEAFF; DNA: TGTGCCAGCACTTCGTACACTGAAGCTTTCTTT; J: TRBJ1-1; D: NA; V: TRBV28; size: NA
CDR3: CAIGLGEDYEQYF; DNA: TGTGCCATCGGCTTGGGTGAGGACTACGAGCAGTACTTC; J: TRBJ2-7; D: NA; V: TRBV10-3; size: NA
CDR3: CSTEGRTEAFF; DNA: TGCAGTACCGAGGGGAGGACTGAAGCTTTCTTT; J: TRBJ1-1; D: NA; V: TRBV20-1; size: NA
CDR3: CASSARQGRNTGELFF; DNA: TGTGCCAGCAGCGCCCGACAGGGTAGGAACACCGGGGAGCTGTTTTTT; J: TRBJ2-2; D: TRBD1; V: TRBV7-6; size: NA
CDR3: CASVLGTGGTYEQYF; DNA: TGTGCCAGCGTCCTAGGGACAGGGGGTACCTACGAGCAGTACTTC; J: TRBJ2-7; D: TRBD1; V: TRBV28; size: NA
CDR3: CASTPTLAGGYNEQFF; DNA: TGTGCCAGCACCCCAACGTTGGCCGGGGGATACAATGAGCAGTTCTTC; J: TRBJ2-1; D: NA; V: TRBV9; size: NA
CDR3: CASRDRVGETQYF; DNA: TGTGCCAGCAGGGACAGGGTGGGAGAGACCCAGTACTTC; J: TRBJ2-5; D: TRBD1; V: TRBV6-5; size: NA
CDR3: CASRMDRDSGQFF; DNA: TGTGCCAGCAGAATGGACAGGGATTCGGGTCAGTTCTTC; J: TRBJ2-1; D: TRBD1; V: TRBV6-5; size: once
CDR3: CASSFPDGLNSPLHF; DNA: TGTGCCAGTAGCTTCCCGGACGGCCTTAATTCACCCCTCCACTTT; J: TRBJ1-6; D: NA; V: TRBV19; size: once
CDR3: CAISESGARGEKLFF; DNA: TGTGCCATCAGTGAGTCGGGGGCTCGGGGCGAAAAACTGTTTTTT; J: TRBJ1-4; D: NA; V: TRBV10-3; size: once
CDR3: CASNIGYASSSYNEQFF; DNA: TGTGCCAGTAACATCGGGTATGCCTCGAGCTCCTACAATGAGCAGTTCTTC; J: TRBJ2-1; D: NA; V: TRBV19; size: NA
CDR3: CASSLYLSGNTIYF; DNA: TGTGCCAGCAGCTTATACCTCTCTGGAAACACCATATATTTT; J: TRBJ1-3; D: NA; V: TRBV7-3; size: NA
CDR3: CASSISGGRNTGELFF; DNA: TGCGCCAGCAGCATCTCTGGGGGGAGAAACACCGGGGAGCTGTTTTTT; J: TRBJ2-2; D: NA; V: TRBV5-1; size: NA
CDR3: CASSQVPGVDGYTF; DNA: TGCGCCAGCAGCCAAGTCCCCGGTGTTGATGGCTACACCTTC; J: TRBJ1-2; D: NA; V: TRBV4-1; size: NA
CDR3: CASSLEGGVAFGEQFF; DNA: TGTGCCAGCAGCTTAGAGGGTGGGGTTGCTTTTGGGGAGCAGTTCTTC; J: TRBJ2-1; D: NA; V: TRBV7-6; size: NA
CDR3: CASSPDRAKTEAFF; DNA: TGTGCCAGCTCACCTGACAGGGCCAAGACTGAAGCTTTCTTT; J: TRBJ1-1; D: TRBD1; V: TRBV18; size: NA
CDR3: CASSQELGPWAEAFF; DNA: TGCGCCAGCAGCCAAGAACTAGGGCCCTGGGCTGAAGCTTTCTTT; J: TRBJ1-1; D: NA; V: TRBV4-1; size: NA
CDR3: CASSVGLEHGELFF; DNA: TGTGCCAGCAGTGTCGGTCTAGAACACGGGGAGCTGTTTTTT; J: TRBJ2-2; D: NA; V: TRBV6-4; size: few
CDR3: CASVRDTYTEAFF; DNA: TGTGCCAGCGTTAGGGACACCTACACTGAAGCTTTCTTT; J: TRBJ1-1; D: NA; V: TRBV7-9; size: NA
CDR3: CASSLGSSFTGELFF; DNA: TGTGCCAGCAGCTTAGGAAGTAGCTTCACCGGGGAGCTGTTTTTT; J: TRBJ2-2; D: NA; V: TRBV5-6; size: once
CDR3: CASRPPGRIPAYEQYF; DNA: TGTGCCAGCAGGCCCCCGGGCAGGATACCTGCCTACGAGCAGTACTTC; J: TRBJ2-7; D: NA; V: TRBV7-3; size: NA
CDR3: CASSPGRNTIYF; DNA: TGTGCCAGCAGCCCCGGACGAAACACCATATATTTT; J: TRBJ1-3; D: NA; V: TRBV4-2; size: NA
CDR3: CASSERDWKKNSPLHF; DNA: TGTGCCAGCAGTGAAAGGGACTGGAAGAAAAATTCACCCCTCCACTTT; J: TRBJ1-6; D: NA; V: TRBV6-1; size: NA
CDR3: CASSREGGNQPQHF; DNA: TGTGCCAGCAGCAGAGAGGGGGGAAATCAGCCCCAGCATTTT; J: TRBJ1-5; D: NA; V: TRBV7-2; size: NA
CDR3: CASSDDPLYEQYF; DNA: TGTGCCAGCAGCGACGACCCGCTTTACGAGCAGTACTTC; J: TRBJ2-7; D: NA; V: TRBV11-2; size: once
CDR3: CASSSPAALNTGELFF; DNA: TGTGCCAGCAGCTCCCCAGCTGCACTGAACACCGGGGAGCTGTTTTTT; J: TRBJ2-2; D: NA; V: TRBV7-8; size: once
CDR3: CASRLPPSDVGKETQYF; DNA: TGTGCCAGCAGGCTCCCTCCTAGTGATGTGGGGAAAGAGACCCAGTACTTC; J: TRBJ2-5; D: NA; V: TRBV2; size: NA
CDR3: CASSEPGGIANYGYTF; DNA: TGTGCCAGCAGTGAGCCAGGGGGCATAGCTAACTATGGCTACACCTTC; J: TRBJ1-2; D: TRBD1; V: TRBV6-4; size: NA
CDR3: CAWSEYGIHTF; DNA: TGTGCCTGGAGTGAGTACGGGATCCACACCTTC; J: TRBJ1-2; D: NA; V: TRBV30; size: once
CDR3: CASSLRGFNSPLHF; DNA: TGTGCCAGCAGTCTCCGTGGGTTTAATTCACCCCTCCACTTT; J: TRBJ1-6; D: NA; V: TRBV25-1; size: NA
CDR3: CASRSLHNYEQYF; DNA: TGTGCCAGCAGAAGCCTACATAACTACGAGCAGTACTTC; J: TRBJ2-7; D: NA; V: TRBV11-2; size: NA
CDR3: CASSPIGQGDEKLFF; DNA: TGTGCCAGTAGTCCAATTGGACAGGGTGATGAAAAACTGTTTTTT; J: TRBJ1-4; D: TRBD1; V: TRBV19; size: few
CDR3: CASSLAGGSSYNEQFF; DNA: TGTGCCAGCAGCTTGGCAGGGGGCAGCTCCTACAATGAGCAGTTCTTC; J: TRBJ2-1; D: TRBD1; V: TRBV11-3; size: NA
CDR3: CASSEFRLVGYNEQFF; DNA: TGTGCCAGCAGTGAGTTTAGGCTAGTGGGCTACAATGAGCAGTTCTTC; J: TRBJ2-1; D: NA; V: TRBV2; size: NA
CDR3: CASSTPGLAGAGSYEQYF; DNA: TGTGCCAGTAGTACCCCGGGACTAGCGGGCGCGGGCTCCTACGAGCAGTACTTC; J: TRBJ2-7; D: TRBD2; V: TRBV19; size: NA
CDR3: CASSLSGRGSNQPQHF; DNA: TGTGCCAGCAGCTTATCGGGCAGGGGAAGCAATCAGCCCCAGCATTTT; J: TRBJ1-5; D: NA; V: TRBV7-9; size: once
CDR3: CASSLRDIYGYTF; DNA: TGTGCCAGCAGCTTGCGGGACATCTATGGCTACACCTTC; J: TRBJ1-2; D: NA; V: TRBV7-9; size: once
CDR3: CASSVFLTGGSDTQYF; DNA: TGTGCCAGCAGCGTATTTTTGACAGGGGGGTCAGATACGCAGTATTTT; J: TRBJ2-3; D: TRBD1; V: TRBV9; size: few
CDR3: CASSDGTGVVEQFF; DNA: TGCGCCAGCAGTGATGGGACAGGGGTGGTAGAGCAGTTCTTC; J: TRBJ2-1; D: TRBD1; V: TRBV10-1; size: once
CDR3: CASSSTGTLAKLFF; DNA: TGCGCCAGCAGCTCTACCGGGACCCTAGCAAAACTGTTTTTT; J: TRBJ1-4; D: NA; V: TRBV5-1; size: NA